This T cell receptor beta chain was identified in a study of cytotoxic CD8 clonotypes in ibrutinib-treated CLL. Study-level background: Mean yields were roughly 250,000 productive templates and about 97,000 productive rearrangements per sample. The study, taken as a whole, reports: Clonality showed a rise at ibrutinib response that reversed toward baseline at progression. Relative to age-matched healthy donors, clonality at baseline was higher, and it tracked circulating CD8+ T-cell counts.

The planned depth of sequencing spanned 1 in 200,000 to 1 in 1 million T cells. Profiled with immunoSEQ multiplex PCR; TCRdb holds only in-frame clones, not every one. The sample contains 250,000 to 350,000 clones, roughly four fifths of which appear only once. The CDR3 has 19 residues. Trimming removed 6 bases at V and 2 bases at J, with 27 bases between. CDR1 and CDR2 (germline): SEHNR, FQNEAQ (reference sequence). A word on this clone: The antigen is undetermined.

The sequencing here drew on PBMCs, taken at disease progression, from a patient treated with ibrutinib. This chain links TRBV7-9 with TRBJ2-3; D is uncertain. The source of this sequence is a human donor with chronic lymphocytic leukemia. The CDR3 coding sequence is TGTGCCAGCAGTTTACACGAGGTTACCCTCCTGATGAACACAGATACGCAGTATTTT. Translated: CASSLHEVTLLMNTDTQYF.